These 22 T cell receptor beta chains originate from one sample sequenced in a study of blood T cell repertoires in COVID-19. The repertoire was sequenced with immunoSEQ multiplex PCR; TCRdb's copy has only in-frame clones and lacks some. Of about 230,000 clones listed, about nine tenths are singletons. Material for sequencing was peripheral blood. Source of these receptors: a man aged 50 or older with COVID-19, enrolled during active disease.

V and J are TRBV19 and TRBJ2-7, with D possibly matching TRBD1 (6 bases). The length of the CDR3 is 14 residues. Trimming took 6 bases from V and 3 from J, leaving 15 bases between them. Germline V CDR1 and CDR2: LNHDA, SQIVND (reference sequence). The CDR3 DNA reads as TGTGCCAGTAGCGGCTTGACAGGAGGCTACGAGCAGTACTTC. Translation gives CASSGLTGGYEQYF.

V and J are TRBV28 and TRBJ1-5; no reliable D call. The ends were cut back, 4 bases at V and 6 bases at J, with 16 bases in the middle. Germline CDR1 is MDHEN and CDR2 is SYDVKM. This CDR3 has 15 residues. The CDR3 loop reads CASSSRRVAGQPQHF. The CDR3 DNA reads as TGTGCCAGCAGTTCACGGAGGGTGGCAGGTCAGCCCCAGCATTTT.

The chain uses TRBV14 and TRBJ2-1; 12 nucleotides match TRBD2. The ends lost 2 bases at V and 1 base at J; junction bases unmatched: 3. CDR1 SGHDN and CDR2 FVKESK come from the germline V gene. The CDR3 contains 17 residues. This CDR3 is CASSQSSGRVSYNEQFF. The CDR3 bases are TGTGCCAGCAGCCAATCTAGCGGGAGGGTTTCCTACAATGAGCAGTTCTTC.

The rearrangement joins TRBV6-5 to TRBJ2-7; weak D call: TRBD2 (6 bases). V was shortened by 2 bases and J by 5 bases, with 16 bases between the two germline ends. The CDR3 loop spans 15 amino acids. Germline CDR1 reads MNHEY; CDR2 reads SVGAGI. The CDR3, as DNA: TGTGCCAGCAGTTACCGGAGGGCAGGGAAGGACGAGCAGTACTTC. Its translation is CASSYRRAGKDEQYF.

The chain is built from TRBV19 and TRBJ1-1, with D tentatively TRBD1 (5 bases). Trimming removed 3 bases at V and 5 bases at J, with 16 bases between. This CDR3 contains 15 residues. Germline values: CDR1 LNHDA, CDR2 SQIVND (reference sequence). CDR3 protein: CASSIQGAGGTEAFF. The DNA of the CDR3 is TGTGCCAGTAGTATTCAGGGAGCCGGAGGGACTGAAGCTTTCTTT.

The V call is TRBV5-1, the J call TRBJ1-3, with D tentatively TRBD1 (6 bases). The CDR3 totals 16 residues. Deletions cut 4 bases from V and 3 bases from J, with 17 bases between. Germline V CDR1 and CDR2: SGHRS, YFSETQ. CDR3 coding DNA: TGCGCCAGCAGCCCTACAGGGCTCGGGGATGGAAACACCATATATTTT. Translation: CASSPTGLGDGNTIYF. Complete variable domain (other parts from reference TRBV5-1 and TRBJ1-3): KAGVTQTPRYLIKTRGQQVTLSCSPISGHRSVSWYQQTPGQGLQFLFEYFSETQRNKGNFPGRFSGRQFSNSRSEMNVSTLELGDSALYLCASSPTGLGDGNTIYFGEGSWLTVV.

The chain uses TRBV12-3 or TRBV12-4 and TRBJ2-2; D is unclear. The CDR3 contains 11 residues. The V and J ends lost 5 bases and 7 bases respectively, with 5 bases between them. For the CDR3, the DNA is TGTGCCAGCAGTAGAGTCGGGGAGCTGTTTTTT. Amino acids: CASSRVGELFF.

This chain links TRBV3-1 (or the pseudogene TRBV3-2) with TRBJ1-6; 10 bases match TRBD1. Germline V gives CDR1 LGHDT, CDR2 YNNKEL (reference sequence). The V and J ends lost 4 bases and 7 bases, in that order; junction bases with no gene match: 1. The CDR3 is 14 residues long. The CDR3 DNA reads as TGTGCCAGCAGCCGGACAGGGGGAAATTCACCCCTCCACTTT. Amino acid sequence: CASSRTGGNSPLHF.

The V call is TRBV7-2, the J call TRBJ1-6; TRBD1 matches 7 bases. The CDR3 covers 15 residues. The J segment lost 7 bases and the V segment lost 5 bases, leaving 8 bases of the junction unmatched. Germline values: CDR1 SGHTA, CDR2 FQGNSA. Here the CDR3 DNA reads TGTGCCAGCAGCCCAAGGGACAGCCCGAATTCACCCCTCCACTTT. Translated: CASSPRDSPNSPLHF.

The chain has TRBV5-1 and TRBJ2-3, with no clear D. Trimming took off 0 bases at V and 5 bases at J, with 7 bases between the two ends. Germline V CDR1 and CDR2: SGHRS, YFSETQ. The CDR3 extends over 13 amino acids. The CDR3 sequence: CASSLDERDTQYF. The CDR3 nucleotides read TGCGCCAGCAGCTTGGACGAGAGAGATACGCAGTATTTT.

This chain connects TRBV30 to TRBJ1-3; 7 bases are shared with TRBD1. J lost 0 bases, V lost 4 bases, and 3 bases had no gene match. Germline V gene lookup returns CDR1 GTSNPN and CDR2 SVGIG (reference sequence). This CDR3 has 14 amino acids. The CDR3 DNA reads as TGTGCCTGGAACCGACAGGGCTCTGGAAACACCATATATTTT. It encodes CAWNRQGSGNTIYF.

The rearrangement links TRBV3-1 (or the pseudogene TRBV3-2) to TRBJ2-7; 10 bases are a match to TRBD1. Losses at the gene ends were 4 bases for V and 7 bases for J; bases not matched to a gene: 4. The germline V gene encodes CDR1 LGHDT and CDR2 YNNKEL (reference sequence). CDR3 length equals 13 residues. The CDR3 sequence is CASSLGQGGEQYF. CDR3 nucleotides: TGTGCCAGCAGCCTCGGACAGGGGGGTGAGCAGTACTTC.

The gene calls are TRBV30 and TRBJ2-5, with 14 bases lining up with TRBD2. Per germline, CDR1 GTSNPN and CDR2 SVGIG (reference sequence). This CDR3 comprises 14 residues. The V and J ends lost 2 bases and 5 bases, in that order; junction bases with no gene match: 1. CDR3 loop: CAWSRTSGGETQYF. The CDR3 DNA follows: TGTGCCTGGAGTAGGACTAGCGGGGGGGAGACCCAGTACTTC.

The rearrangement joins TRBV6-5 to TRBJ1-4, with D tentatively TRBD1 (6 bases). V shed 6 bases and J shed 12 bases, with 11 bases lying between them. This CDR3 is 11 amino acids long. The V gene's germline CDR1 is MNHEY and CDR2 SVGAGI. In nucleotides, the CDR3 is TGTGCCAGCAGCCAAGGGGGGGAACTGTTTTTT. This sequence encodes CASSQGGELFF.

The chain employs TRBV24-1 and TRBJ2-3; tentative D call: TRBD2 (5 bases). From germline, CDR1 is KGHDR and CDR2 SFDVKD. Trimming removed 3 bases from V and 3 bases from J, with 9 bases in between. The CDR3 is 14 residues long. CDR3 loop: CATSDARETDTQYF. The CDR3 region has the DNA TGTGCCACCAGTGATGCCCGGGAAACAGATACGCAGTATTTT.

The chain links TRBV3-1 (or the pseudogene TRBV3-2) to TRBJ2-2; the D gene is possibly TRBD2 (5 bases). CDR1 and CDR2 (germline): LGHDT, YNNKEL (reference sequence). Trimming took 1 base from V and 6 from J, leaving 15 bases between them. The CDR3 loop spans 16 amino acids. CDR3 amino acids: CASSQVGLAGAGELFF. In DNA form, the CDR3 reads TGTGCCAGCAGCCAAGTTGGATTAGCCGGGGCCGGGGAGCTGTTTTTT.

The count of this clone is one. This chain uses TRBV27 with TRBJ2-7, with TRBD1 identical over 10 bases. This CDR3 is built from 14 residues. Per germline, CDR1 MNHEY and CDR2 SMNVEV (reference sequence). Trimming at V came to 7 bases and at J to 4 bases, leaving 7 bases not matched to a gene. DNA of the CDR3: TGTGCCAGCACCGCCGGGACAGGGGTTTACGAGCAGTACTTC. This translates into CASTAGTGVYEQYF.

The chain has TRBV7-3 and TRBJ1-1; D is perhaps TRBD1 (5 bases). The germline V gene has CDR1 SGHTA and CDR2 FQGTGA. The CDR3 loop spans 13 amino acids. V lost 2 bases and J 3 bases, leaving 7 bases between the germline ends. CDR3 residues: CASSLSQDTEAFF. The CDR3, as DNA: TGTGCCAGCAGCTTATCACAGGACACTGAAGCTTTCTTT.

The rearrangement uses TRBV19 and TRBJ1-4, with TRBD1 as a possible D gene (6 bases). Germline V lookup: CDR1 LNHDA, CDR2 SQIVND (reference sequence). The CDR3 runs to 14 residues. V dropped 5 bases and J dropped 7 bases, with 14 bases sitting between them. Here the CDR3 reads CASSLQGRSEKLFF. The CDR3 DNA sequence: TGTGCCAGTAGTTTACAGGGACGGAGTGAAAAACTGTTTTTT.

The rearrangement uses TRBV29-1 and TRBJ2-5; D is possibly TRBD2 (7 bases). Looked up from germline, CDR1 is SQVTM and CDR2 is ANQGSEA. The CDR3 runs 12 residues. CDR3 nucleotide sequence: TGCACCATCTCGGGGGGCTGGGAGACCCAGTACTTC. Its translation: CTISGGWETQYF.

V is TRBV3-1 (or the pseudogene TRBV3-2) and J is TRBJ2-7; 9 nucleotides match TRBD1. The CDR3 sequence is 16 residues long. V shed 4 bases and J 4 bases; nucleotides not matched to a gene: 11. CDR1 and CDR2 from the germline V gene are LGHDT and YNNKEL (reference sequence). The CDR3 sequence: CASSPYLGTGKYEQYF. DNA for the CDR3: TGTGCCAGCAGCCCATACTTGGGGACAGGGAAATACGAGCAGTACTTC.

This clone was observed a single time. The CDR3 coding sequence is TGTGCCAGCAGCTTAGGCCAGGGGGTAGATACGCAGTATTTT. Encoded protein: CASSLGQGVDTQYF. The chain couples TRBV7-3 to TRBJ2-3; 7 nucleotides line up with TRBD1. The CDR3 contains 14 residues. Losses at the gene ends were 2 bases for V and 5 bases for J; bases not matched to a gene: 4. Germline V lookup: CDR1 SGHTA, CDR2 FQGTGA.